This T cell receptor beta chain was sequenced for a study of T cells in Graves' hyperthyroidism and ophthalmopathy (dated by TCRdb to the late 2010s). Context from the whole study: Peripheral blood was collected at initial diagnosis, before any treatment. After sampling, hyperthyroidism patients received methimazole starting at 30 mg daily, and ophthalmopathy patients received high-dose intravenous methylprednisolone. The paper describes TCR Vbeta CDR3 sequencing of 140 or so peripheral blood samples, made up of roughly 40 ophthalmopathy patients, 70 to 75 hyperthyroidism patients and approximately 17 progressor patients. Prospective prediction of ophthalmopathy was tested in an independent validation cohort of fewer than 20 hyperthyroidism patients and 15 to 17 patients who later progressed to ophthalmopathy. In addition, the study compared T-cell repertoires in thyroid tissue and in blood from about six Graves' hyperthyroidism patients. A discovery cohort of roughly 100 patients, 43 with Graves' ophthalmopathy and under 60 with stable Graves' hyperthyroidism, was used to find distinguishing TCR V-J signatures. The 100 discovery patients were divided at random into training and test sets in a 7:3 ratio. Points the paper makes about the study in general: Most expanded thyroid clonotypes (frequency above 0.001) were also detected in blood, a finding suggesting that blood repertoires may reflect thyroid immune responses. No statistical method was used to fix the sample size in advance, and group allocation was not hidden from the investigators. In cross-validation, a model built on a 13 V-J signature told ophthalmopathy apart from stable hyperthyroidism with roughly 87% sensitivity and roughly 81% specificity, and in testing the same model reached 80%/75%. In validation, progression to ophthalmopathy was predicted by the model with roughly 71% sensitivity and nearly 75% specificity, a median of 6.5 months before onset.

The germline V gene gives CDR1 as SGHRS and CDR2 as YFSETQ. The CDR3 numbers 17 residues from cysteine through phenylalanine. Of the read, only the CDR3 DNA is kept; its 51 bases are in frame from base 1. Relative to germline, V is 0 bases shorter and J is 2 bases shorter, with 15 bases between their ends. Ophthalmopathy patients had moderately to severely active disease, Clinical Activity Score of at least 3, NOSPECS grade of at least 4, and duration under 3 months. The study excluded patients with uncontrolled infections, other autoimmune diseases, pregnancy or lactation. Diagnoses were established on the basis of clinical symptoms, serum thyroxine and TRAb, thyroid ultrasound, and orbital computed tomography. Ficoll-Paque density gradient centrifugation was used to isolate PBMCs from under 11 ml of fresh peripheral blood. Total RNA was extracted using Trizol reagent, and RNA quality was assessed on an Agilent 2100 Bioanalyzer.

With respect to this clonotype: Its target antigen remains unknown. One base away there is no much larger clone; base qualities are not given.

Amplification of TCR beta CDR3 regions was carried out from RNA transcripts. A first-round RT-PCR of the TCR CDR3 used the HTBI primer set with the Qiagen OneStep RT-PCR kit. The libraries were constructed in a second round of multiplex PCR and then size-selected and purified. Sequencing of the libraries was done on an Illumina HiSeq2000 using paired-end 100 bp reads. The source study handled its data this way. SOAPnuke was used to process the raw data, with reads discarded if the reads contained adapters or uncalled bases, had a mean Phred below 15, or lacked an exact constant-primer or identifier match. High-quality paired reads were merged with COPE v1.2.5, and unique nucleotide sequences were defined as clonotypes. MiTCR v1.1 was used to align clonotypes to the IMGT TRBV, TRBD and TRBJ reference segments. The analysis was restricted to V-J combinations with a frequency above 0.0001, which together covered about 99% of the repertoires. A TCS score was defined as the ratio between F50 (clonal expansion) and ExV (chaos), using BLOSUM62-based TCRdist between CDR3 peptides within each V-J. Welch's t-statistics and random forest reduced around 520 V-J features to roughly 13, which were used in a naive Bayes classifier (R e1071). Using fastp trimming at Q25 and MiXCR clonotype assembly, TCRdb reanalyzed the public sequencing data and kept in-frame beta chains. Every distinct CDR3 protein forms one entry, paired with its most common genes and DNA. The authors' filters were not applied to this entry. Present in this sample are hundreds of thousands of distinct CDR3 sequences, 16% of which were seen just once. The ten largest clones add up to around 3.5% of the sample.

The sequence joins TRBV5-1 to TRBJ1-3; the D gene cannot be named for sure. This sequence originates from a woman aged 40 to 50 with Graves' ophthalmopathy. Material for sequencing was blood. The CDR3 region: CASSLEIATGTGNTIYF. The DNA is as follows: TGCGCCAGCAGCTTGGAGATAGCGACCGGGACTGGAAACACCATATATTTT.